This TCR beta chain emerged from a study of T cell changes during pregnancy in multiple sclerosis. Some clones are missing from TCRdb's copy, which holds only in-frame ones; the method was immunoSEQ multiplex PCR. The repertoire consists of 70,000 to 75,000 clones, with around 90% occurring once and the leading ten covering approximately 2%. Germline CDR1 is SNHLY and CDR2 is FYNNEI. Trimming removed 8 bases at V and 7 bases at J, with 18 bases between. The CDR3 sequence is 15 residues long. V and J are TRBV2 and TRBJ1-6; weak D call: TRBD1 (6 bases). Specimen: peripheral blood, collected in the second trimester of pregnancy. The sequence was collected from a female donor in good health, enrolled as a control in a pregnancy study. The DNA of the CDR3 is TGTGCCAGCGGGATACCCAGGGGCGAAAATTCACCCCTCCACTTT. It specifies CASGIPRGENSPLHF.